The rows below give T cell receptor beta chains drawn from one sample of a study of control samples from healthy donors and cancer patients. TCRdb keeps only in-frame clones here, not all; method: immunoSEQ multiplex PCR. The data show 60,000 to 85,000 clones, 92% seen once. The specimen sequenced was blood. The receptors derive from a woman aged 60-75 years in good health. Both conserved end residues are part of each CDR3. D genes are given only for firm matches. For some rows the clone size is stated as once, few or many, or as a class when expanded; others skip it.

TRBV3-1/TRBV3-2,15,TRBJ2-1,NA,NA,TGTGCCAGCAGCCAAACTAGCTCAAAAACCGATGAGCAGTTCTTC,CASSQTSSKTDEQFF
TRBV23-1,19,TRBJ2-7,NA,TRBD1,TGCGCCAGCAATCAGACCCCGGACAGGGTCATGCCAAAAGGCTACGAGCAGTACTTC,CASNQTPDRVMPKGYEQYF
TRBV5-1,16,TRBJ1-5,NA,TRBD1,TGCGCCAGCAGCTTGGCCGGGGGACAGTCCAATCAGCCCCAGCATTTT,CASSLAGGQSNQPQHF
TRBV3-1/TRBV3-2,15,TRBJ1-2,NA,NA,TGTGCCAGCACCCTAGGCGGGGCAGACCTTGGGGGCTACACCTTC,CASTLGGADLGGYTF
TRBV7-2,14,TRBJ2-3,NA,TRBD2,TGTGCCAGCAGCCACGGACTAGCCGCAGATACGCAGTATTTT,CASSHGLAADTQYF
TRBV6-1,15,TRBJ2-1,NA,TRBD2,TGTGCCAGCAGTGAAGGGACTAGCGGGATAAATGAGCAGTTCTTC,CASSEGTSGINEQFF
TRBV27,14,TRBJ2-7,NA,TRBD1,TGTGCCAGCAGTTTTGCCCAGGGGGCCCCTTCGCAGTACTTC,CASSFAQGAPSQYF
TRBV2,11,TRBJ1-2,once,NA,TGTGCCAGCGGAGGGAACTATGGCTACACCTTC,CASGGNYGYTF
TRBV6-5,13,TRBJ1-1,NA,NA,TGTGCCAGCAGTTACGGACCAAACACTGAAGCTTTCTTT,CASSYGPNTEAFF
TRBV10-2,16,TRBJ1-3,NA,NA,TGCGCCAGCAGTTTATACCCACCGGGACGCGGAAACACCATATATTTT,CASSLYPPGRGNTIYF
TRBV12-3/TRBV12-4,13,TRBJ2-7,NA,NA,TGTGCCAGCAGCAAACTTGACCGCTACGAGCAGTACTTC,CASSKLDRYEQYF
TRBV7-2,13,TRBJ2-1,NA,NA,TGTGCCAGCAGCGAAACCTCTGACAATGAGCAGTTCTTC,CASSETSDNEQFF
TRBV3-1/TRBV3-2,18,TRBJ2-3,NA,TRBD2,TGTGCCAGCAGCCAAGGTTTAGCGGGAGGGCCGGGGACGGGTACGCAGTATTTT,CASSQGLAGGPGTGTQYF
TRBV6-5,15,TRBJ1-3,NA,NA,TGTGCCAGCAGTTACAGCTCGGCCACGGGAAACACCATATATTTT,CASSYSSATGNTIYF
TRBV28,13,TRBJ1-2,once,NA,TGTGCCAGCGGGACGGGTTCTAACTATGGCTACACCTTC,CASGTGSNYGYTF
TRBV28,11,TRBJ2-7,NA,NA,TGTGCCAGCAGTCCTTCCCGGGAGCAGTACTTC,CASSPSREQYF
TRBV7-9,13,TRBJ2-7,NA,TRBD1,TGTGCCAGCAGCCCCAGGGGGCCCTACGAGCAGTACTTC,CASSPRGPYEQYF
TRBV5-4,13,TRBJ1-1,NA,NA,TGTGCCAGCAGCATGGACGTCTTCACTGAAGCTTTCTTT,CASSMDVFTEAFF
TRBV6-5,14,TRBJ1-1,NA,TRBD1,TGTGCCAGCAGGGGGACAGGGGGGAACACTGAAGCTTTCTTT,CASRGTGGNTEAFF
TRBV28,13,TRBJ1-2,NA,NA,TGTGCCAGCAGCTTACACCTTAACTATGGCTACACCTTC,CASSLHLNYGYTF
TRBV11-2,14,TRBJ1-5,NA,NA,TGTGCCAGCATCCCTTTGGAGGGCAATCAGCCCCAGCATTTT,CASIPLEGNQPQHF
TRBV19,14,TRBJ1-6,NA,NA,TGTGCCAGTAGTCGGAGGGACGGCGCATCGGGCCTCCACTTT,CASSRRDGASGLHF
TRBV5-8,14,TRBJ1-6,NA,NA,TGTGCCAGCAGCCTCGGGACAAATAATTCACCCCTCCACTTT,CASSLGTNNSPLHF
TRBV6-5,14,TRBJ2-7,NA,NA,TGTGCCAGCAGTTACGACGCGCGGCTAGCTCGGCAGTACTTC,CASSYDARLARQYF
TRBV29-1,14,TRBJ2-3,NA,NA,TGCAGCGTTGCCCAAGGGGGGGCTTGGGATACGCAGTATTTT,CSVAQGGAWDTQYF
TRBV9,16,TRBJ2-3,NA,NA,TGTGCCAGCAGCGTAGCGGGTCTAGCGATAACAGATACGCAGTATTTT,CASSVAGLAITDTQYF
TRBV2,14,TRBJ2-1,once,TRBD2,TGTGCCAGCAGTTCCTGGACTAGCGGCAATGAGCAGTTCTTC,CASSSWTSGNEQFF
TRBV29-1,10,TRBJ2-1,NA,NA,TGCAGCGTGGGTGACAATGAGCAGTTCTTC,CSVGDNEQFF
TRBV9,18,TRBJ2-2,NA,NA,TGTGCCAGCAGCCCCCACCCTACAGGGTTTGCGAACACCGGGGAGCTGTTTTTT,CASSPHPTGFANTGELFF
TRBV28,13,TRBJ1-1,NA,NA,TGTGCCAGCAGTCCGTCCTTGAACACTGAAGCTTTCTTT,CASSPSLNTEAFF
TRBV5-1,14,TRBJ1-4,NA,NA,TGCGCCAGCAGCCCCCTAGGGCCTAATGAAAAACTGTTTTTT,CASSPLGPNEKLFF
TRBV7-9,16,TRBJ2-1,NA,NA,TGTGCCAGCAGCTTAGGAGCAGGGAAATATGACAATGAGCAGTTCTTC,CASSLGAGKYDNEQFF
TRBV2,16,TRBJ1-2,NA,NA,TGTGCCAGCAGTGACCCGGCGAGGGGCACTAACTATGGCTACACCTTC,CASSDPARGTNYGYTF
TRBV9,14,TRBJ2-7,NA,NA,TGTGCCAGCAGCGTAGTCGGTAGCTCCTACGAGCAGTACTTC,CASSVVGSSYEQYF